This entry lists 25 T cell receptor beta chains sequenced from one sample in a study of OX40 agonist ivuxolimab in advanced cancers. Measured with immunoSEQ multiplex PCR; TCRdb has only the in-frame clones, and not every one. The table includes fewer than 80,000 clones, roughly nine tenths detected once. Sequenced here: CD4+ or CD8+ T cells sorted from blood, sampled in a trial of the OX40 agonist ivuxolimab. These receptors originate from an adult with an advanced solid tumor such as melanoma, head and neck, liver or kidney cancer.

This chain connects TRBV14 to TRBJ1-6; D call uncertain. This CDR3 comprises 14 residues. V lost 5 bases and J lost 13, with 18 bases in between. CDR1 SGHDN and CDR2 FVKESK come from the germline V gene. CDR3 sequence (DNA): TGTGCCAGCAGCTACACGGGTACCTCTATTCCCCTCCACTTT. Protein: CASSYTGTSIPLHF.

The count of this clone is one. The chain links TRBV7-8 to TRBJ2-7; 11 bases agree with TRBD2. The CDR3 runs 15 residues. Trimming removed 5 bases from V and 2 bases from J; junction bases left unmatched: 5. CDR1 SGHVS and CDR2 FQNEAQ come from the germline V gene. The CDR3 DNA follows: TGTGCCAGCAGCGTTACTAGCGGGAGAACCTACGAGCAGTACTTC. Its translation: CASSVTSGRTYEQYF.

V is TRBV5-8 and J is TRBJ2-7; TRBD2 might be the D (5 bases). Trimming removed 0 bases at V and 7 bases at J, with 11 bases between. This CDR3 region has 13 residues. Germline V gene sequence: CDR1 SGHTS, CDR2 YDEGEE. The CDR3 here is CASSLEGSVEQYF. The CDR3 DNA reads as TGTGCCAGCAGCTTGGAAGGGAGCGTAGAGCAGTACTTC.

The chain employs TRBV19 and TRBJ1-4; no firm D call. The V end lost 3 bases, the J end lost 4 bases, and 12 bases lay between the germline ends. Germline CDR1 and CDR2: LNHDA and SQIVND (reference sequence). There are 15 residues in the CDR3. DNA of the CDR3: TGTGCCAGTAGTATGGAGACCGACCATAATGAAAAACTGTTTTTT. It encodes CASSMETDHNEKLFF.

This chain uses TRBV23-1 with TRBJ1-1, with a tentative D call TRBD1 (5 bases). TRBV23-1 is an open reading frame whose function is uncertain. V was pared by 4 bases and J by 10 bases, with 13 bases between. The CDR3 contains 12 residues. The CDR3 sequence: CASSRSGASAFF. The CDR3 DNA follows: TGCGCCAGCAGTCGAAGCGGGGCGTCAGCTTTCTTT.

V and J are TRBV19 and TRBJ2-2; weak D call: TRBD1 (6 bases). With 9 bases removed from V and 6 bases from J, the gap between germline ends came to 14 bases. Germline CDR1 LNHDA, CDR2 SQIVND (reference sequence). This CDR3 has 13 residues. The CDR3 is CASRTVIAGELFF. CDR3 coding DNA: TGTGCCAGCAGGACAGTCATAGCCGGGGAGCTGTTTTTT.

The genes are TRBV7-2 and TRBJ1-5; D gene ambiguous. V lost 4 bases to trimming and J lost 4 bases, with 8 bases between them. Germline V CDR1 and CDR2: SGHTA, FQGNSA. The CDR3 covers 13 residues. In DNA form, the CDR3 reads TGTGCCAGCAGCTCGGTCCCGAATCAGCCCCAGCATTTT. It codes for CASSSVPNQPQHF.

CDR3 coding DNA: TGTGCCAGCAGTTGGGGTTCCCTAGCGGGAGGGAACACCGGGGAGCTGTTTTTT. Translated: CASSWGSLAGGNTGELFF. V gene TRBV5-6 combines with J gene TRBJ2-2; 11 bases line up with TRBD2. Germline trimming cut 5 bases from V and 1 base from J; bases unmatched to any gene: 10. The CDR3 sequence is 18 residues long. The germline V gene has CDR1 SGHDT and CDR2 YYEEEE.

This clone showed up just once. The chain joins TRBV5-4 to TRBJ2-1, with TRBD1 as a possible D gene (5 bases). CDR3 size: 12 residues. V was pared by 3 bases and J by 10 bases, with 11 bases between. CDR1 and CDR2 (germline): SGHNT, YYREEE (reference sequence). Here the CDR3 DNA reads TGTGCCAGCAGCTCAGAGGCAGGGGAGCAGTTCTTC. Amino acids: CASSSEAGEQFF. Drawing the rest from reference TRBV5-4 and TRBJ2-1, the complete variable domain is ETGVTQSPTHLIKTRGQQVTLRCSSQSGHNTVSWYQQALGQGPQFIFQYYREEENGRGNFPPRFSGLQFPNYSSELNVNALELDDSALYLCASSSEAGEQFFGPGTRLTVL.

The genes are TRBV27 and TRBJ1-1, with a weak D call TRBD1 (5 bases). V was shortened by 7 bases and J by 4 bases, with 13 bases between the two germline ends. The CDR3 has 13 amino acids. CDR1 is MNHEY, CDR2 SMNVEV, per germline (reference sequence). CDR3 coding DNA: TGTGCCAGCACCCGGGGTGGGGGCACTGAAGCTTTCTTT. Protein product: CASTRGGGTEAFF.

The chain employs TRBV7-9 and TRBJ1-2; D not certain. CDR1 and CDR2 from the germline V gene are SEHNR and FQNEAQ (reference sequence). V dropped 1 base and J dropped 0 bases, with 9 bases sitting between them. This CDR3 comprises 15 residues. The CDR3 reads CASSLGSEPNYGYTF. DNA of the CDR3: TGTGCCAGCAGCTTAGGGTCGGAACCTAACTATGGCTACACCTTC.

The chain combines TRBV28 with TRBJ2-7; TRBD1 agrees at 8 bases. V was clipped by 6 bases and J by 4 bases; unmatched bases: 17. Germline V gives CDR1 MDHEN, CDR2 SYDVKM. The CDR3 is 17 residues long. This CDR3 is CASRGQGINRLLYEQYF. The CDR3 nucleotides read TGTGCCAGCAGAGGACAGGGTATCAACCGACTTCTTTACGAGCAGTACTTC.

The V gene is TRBV5-4, the J gene TRBJ2-4; TRBD1 agrees at 8 bases. With 3 bases clipped from V and 8 bases from J, the junction kept 7 bases outside the gene matches. The CDR3 extends over 14 amino acids. Germline V gene lookup returns CDR1 SGHNT and CDR2 YYREEE (reference sequence). The CDR3 loop reads CASSSDREVYIQYF. CDR3 bases: TGTGCCAGCAGCTCGGACAGGGAGGTATACATTCAGTACTTC.

The chain links TRBV19 to TRBJ1-5; the D is unclear. The CDR3 contains 14 residues. The V and J ends lost 3 bases and 4 bases respectively, with 10 bases between them. CDR1 and CDR2 (germline): LNHDA, SQIVND (reference sequence). The CDR3 loop reads CASSIVGSNQPQHF. The CDR3 coding sequence is TGTGCCAGTAGTATCGTGGGCAGTAATCAGCCCCAGCATTTT.

The rearrangement joins TRBV7-9 to TRBJ2-3, with D possibly being TRBD1 (6 bases). V was pared by 2 bases and J by 6 bases, with 15 bases between. Germline lookup yields CDR1 SEHNR and CDR2 FQNEAQ (reference sequence). The length of the CDR3 is 15 residues. CDR3 coding DNA: TGTGCCAGCAGCTTACGGGACATCCCCCAGGATACGCAGTATTTT. Its translation: CASSLRDIPQDTQYF.

The chain recombines TRBV13 with TRBJ2-7, with 10 bases identical to TRBD1. The CDR3 has 13 amino acids. After removal of 3 bases from V and 6 bases from J, the junction contained 2 bases not matched to a gene. CDR1 PRHDT and CDR2 FYEKMQ come from the germline V gene (reference sequence). For the CDR3, the DNA is TGTGCCAGCAGCTTTGGACAGGGGGGCGAGCAGTACTTC. It encodes CASSFGQGGEQYF. Supplemented by reference TRBV13 and TRBJ2-7, the full variable domain reads AAGVIQSPRHLIKEKRETATLKCYPIPRHDTVYWYQQGPGQDPQFLISFYEKMQSDKGSIPDRFSAQQFSDYHSELNMSSLELGDSALYFCASSFGQGGEQYFGPGTRLTVT.

This chain uses TRBV2 with TRBJ1-4; 7 nucleotides match TRBD1. The CDR3 is 16 residues long. J was trimmed by 5 bases and V by 3 bases; bases with no gene match: 9. In germline, CDR1 is SNHLY, CDR2 FYNNEI. CDR3 sequence (DNA): TGTGCCAGCAGTGAGGGGACAGATACTATCAATGAAAAACTGTTTTTT. Protein sequence: CASSEGTDTINEKLFF.

The rearrangement links TRBV6-5 to TRBJ2-7; D is unresolved. V shed 0 bases and J shed 2 bases, with 11 bases lying between them. Per germline, CDR1 MNHEY and CDR2 SVGAGI. The CDR3 runs to 15 residues. The CDR3 DNA sequence: TGTGCCAGCAGTTACTCGGCCGCTGGGGCCTACGAGCAGTACTTC. Encoded protein: CASSYSAAGAYEQYF.

The rearrangement uses TRBV6-6 and TRBJ1-4; no clear D. CDR3 size: 14 residues. V was trimmed by 6 bases and J by 5 bases, leaving 13 bases between them. Per germline, CDR1 MNHNY and CDR2 SVGAGI (reference sequence). DNA of the CDR3: TGTGCCAGCAGACACCCGTACATAAATGAAAAACTGTTTTTT. Its translation is CASRHPYINEKLFF.

The J gene is TRBJ2-3, the V gene TRBV27; D is tentatively TRBD1 or TRBD2 (5 bases each). CDR3 length equals 15 residues. Trimming left V 7 bases short and J 0 bases short, with 14 bases between. The V gene's germline CDR1 is MNHEY and CDR2 SMNVEV (reference sequence). CDR3 coding DNA: TGTGCCAGCACCTCCCCGTGGGACAGCACAGATACGCAGTATTTT. It codes for CASTSPWDSTDTQYF.

The chain is built from TRBV19 and TRBJ1-1; D not resolved. Germline CDR1 LNHDA, CDR2 SQIVND (reference sequence). V lost 5 bases, J lost 0 bases, and 16 bases lay in between. CDR3 size: 16 residues. The CDR3 DNA is TGTGCCAGTAGTCCCCGATCGAGGTTAATGAACACTGAAGCTTTCTTT. It codes for CASSPRSRLMNTEAFF.

The CDR3 reads CASSLGAGDEKLFF. CDR3 coding DNA: TGTGCCAGCAGCCTGGGGGCGGGGGATGAAAAACTGTTTTTT. The chain uses TRBV7-6 and TRBJ1-4, with a tentative D call TRBD1 (6 bases). With 5 bases removed from V and 6 bases from J, the gap between germline ends came to 13 bases. Germline CDR1 and CDR2: SGHVS and FNYEAQ. This CDR3 comprises 14 residues.

This clone was seen a handful of times. The V gene is TRBV6-9, the J gene TRBJ2-1; D is unresolved. This CDR3 has 14 residues. V lost 5 bases, J lost 7 bases, and 15 bases lay in between. The germline V gene encodes CDR1 MNHGY and CDR2 SVAAGI. The CDR3 DNA reads as TGTGCCAGCAGTGAATCGGAAGAGTTAAATGAGCAGTTCTTC. Translating gives CASSESEELNEQFF.

The rearrangement joins TRBV9 to TRBJ2-2; either TRBD1 or TRBD2 may fit D (6 bases each). CDR3 length equals 15 residues. The V end lost 0 bases, the J end lost 3 bases, and 9 bases lay between the germline ends. Germline CDR1 is SGDLS and CDR2 is YYNGEE. CDR3 coding DNA: TGTGCCAGCAGCGTAGGGGGGGCGGACACCGGGGAGCTGTTTTTT. As protein: CASSVGGADTGELFF.

The chain joins TRBV19 to TRBJ1-1; D is uncertain. V was clipped by 3 bases and J by 8 bases, with 10 bases between them. The germline CDR1 and CDR2 sequences are LNHDA and SQIVND (reference sequence). The CDR3 covers 12 residues. The DNA for the CDR3 is TGTGCCAGTAGTATGGGTGCCTCCGAAGCTTTCTTT. Its translation: CASSMGASEAFF.